This T cell receptor beta chain derives from a study of blood T cells in healthy people across ages. Study as a whole: Roughly one uniquely barcoded beta molecule per two T cells was captured. Study observations and caveats: Researchers said unsorted PBMCs prevented a conclusive naive versus antigen-experienced comparison.

Details on this clonotype: Its specificity is not known.

Losses at the gene ends were 1 base for V and 6 bases for J; bases not matched to a gene: 6. The CDR3 is 16 amino acids. Germline CDR1 reads MGHRA; CDR2 reads YSYEKL. Sample-barcoded 5' priming and a J-beta primer mix drove a second PCR of 7 to 11 cycles. MiXCR was run by TCRdb on the 5' RACE reads, yielding one entry per CDR3 protein. The profile shows roughly 1,700,000 distinct CDR3 sequences, under 30% of them singletons. They isolated at least 6.5 million PBMCs from each sample. The chain recombines TRBV4-1 with TRBJ2-3; TRBD2 agrees at 11 bases. The source material was blood. The sequence was obtained from a woman in her 30s in good health. In DNA form, the CDR3 reads TGCGCCAGCAGCCAAGGGCTAGCGGGAGGTCAGGATACGCAGTATTTT. Translating gives CASSQGLAGGQDTQYF.